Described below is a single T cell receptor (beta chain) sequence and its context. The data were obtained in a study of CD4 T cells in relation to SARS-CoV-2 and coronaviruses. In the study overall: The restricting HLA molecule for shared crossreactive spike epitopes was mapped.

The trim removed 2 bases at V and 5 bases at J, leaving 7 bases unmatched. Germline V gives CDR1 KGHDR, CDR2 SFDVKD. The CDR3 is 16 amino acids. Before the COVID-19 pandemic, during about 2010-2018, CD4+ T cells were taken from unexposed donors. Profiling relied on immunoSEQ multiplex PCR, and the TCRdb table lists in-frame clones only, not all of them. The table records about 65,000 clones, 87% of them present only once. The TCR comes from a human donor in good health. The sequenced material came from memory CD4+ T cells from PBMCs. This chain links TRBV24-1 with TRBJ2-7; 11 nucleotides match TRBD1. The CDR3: CATSDSGTGGGHEQYF. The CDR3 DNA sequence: TGTGCCACCAGTGATTCCGGGACAGGGGGTGGACACGAGCAGTACTTC.